The source of this T cell receptor beta chain is a study of a mutant IDH1 vaccine in newly diagnosed glioma. Across the study: Radiotherapy, temozolomide, or both had been given previously, and both were given to most. Whole-study findings and limits: Variations in leading peripheral T cell clonotypes appeared to have no connection with pseudoprogression.

Remarks on this clone: Its antigen is not known.

Sequencing was performed with immunoSEQ multiplex PCR; in TCRdb, only in-frame clones are kept and a portion is missing. The sample yields just under 45,000 clones, less than 95% seen once. Time point defined: week 23, last vaccination. A 20-mer mutant IDH1 peptide at 300 ug was injected subcutaneously with topical imiquimod. Trimming left V 6 bases short and J 2 bases short, with 4 bases between. Germline values: CDR1 MNHEY, CDR2 SMNVEV (reference sequence). This CDR3 comprises 11 residues. Sample: PBMCs, taken from a glioma patient whose treatment included an IDH1 peptide vaccine. The chain links TRBV27 to TRBJ2-5; D gene ambiguous. The clonotype comes from a man aged 50-60 years with glioma. CDR3 region: CASSQQETQYF. CDR3 bases: TGTGCCAGCAGCCAACAAGAGACCCAGTACTTC.